The 2 T cell receptor beta chains listed next were all sequenced from one sample in a study of Tregs in tolerant kidney transplant recipients (dated by TCRdb to the late 2010s). The time point label for this specimen denotes: 6 months after combined kidney and bone marrow transplant. Related donors were used in the transplants with nonmyeloablative bone marrow transplantation, and mixed chimerism was transient in the human trials. The method behind the library was the immunoSEQ multiplex PCR assay. The table was pulled from immuneACCESS by TCRdb, which kept in-frame rearrangements only. Such tables lose some clones; where checked, under half of the loss comes from unresolved V genes, and the rest has no known cause. The sample contains 20,000 to 25,000 clones, roughly 80% of them found a single time. The top ten hold over 20% of the sample. This sample comprised CD8+ T cells from blood (PBMCs), obtained 6 months after the transplant. The receptors were gathered from a human patient who received a combined kidney and bone marrow transplant. After a transplant, not all T cells may be the patient's own; some may come from the graft donor.

The V gene is TRBV6-5, the J gene TRBJ2-7; D might be TRBD2 (5 bases). This CDR3 comprises 13 residues. From germline, CDR1 is MNHEY and CDR2 SVGAGI. V was shortened by 2 bases and J by 3 bases, with 8 bases between the two germline ends. The CDR3 reads CASSYRGFYEQYF. The CDR3 region has the DNA TGTGCCAGCAGTTACAGAGGGTTCTACGAGCAGTACTTC.

The chain recombines TRBV5-1 with TRBJ2-1, with a possible D match to TRBD1 (6 bases). Germline V lookup: CDR1 SGHRS, CDR2 YFSETQ. This CDR3 is 12 amino acids long. V dropped 4 bases and J dropped 7 bases, with 9 bases sitting between them. The CDR3 here is CASSKTGNEQFF. CDR3 bases: TGCGCCAGCAGCAAGACAGGAAATGAGCAGTTCTTC. The variable domain in full, completed from reference TRBV5-1 and TRBJ2-1, reads KAGVTQTPRYLIKTRGQQVTLSCSPISGHRSVSWYQQTPGQGLQFLFEYFSETQRNKGNFPGRFSGRQFSNSRSEMNVSTLELGDSALYLCASSKTGNEQFFGPGTRLTVL.